These 8 T cell receptor beta chains came from one sample sequenced in a study of cytomegalovirus exposure and HLA in healthy donors. 60 Vbeta and 13 Jbeta primers were used in PCR. Data came from immunoSEQ multiplex PCR; TCRdb stores just in-frame clones and leaves some out. The data contain 99,000 or so clones, about 81% of them singletons. Sequenced input: PBMCs. These receptors all come from a man aged 25 to 40 in good health and CMV-seronegative.

A few counts support this clone. CDR3: CASSGGQRLWEPQHF. In nucleotides, the CDR3 is TGTGCCAGCAGTGGGGGACAGCGGCTGTGGGAGCCCCAGCATTTT. The chain is built from TRBV6-1 and TRBJ1-5; 7 bases agree with TRBD1. This CDR3 region has 15 residues. V shed 4 bases and J 8 bases; nucleotides not matched to a gene: 11. Germline CDR1 and CDR2: MNHNS and SASEGT.

The chain carries TRBV9 and TRBJ2-2; D not resolved. Germline V CDR1 and CDR2: SGDLS, YYNGEE. V lost 2 bases and J lost 6, with 11 bases in between. CDR3 size: 14 residues. The CDR3 bases are TGTGCCAGCAGCGTCGCCTTGATAGCCGGGGAGCTGTTTTTT. This codes for CASSVALIAGELFF.

This chain joins TRBV6-1 and TRBJ1-2; the match to TRBD1 covers 8 bases. The V gene's germline CDR1 is MNHNS and CDR2 SASEGT. V lost 6 bases to trimming and J lost 8 bases; unmatched junction nucleotides: 8. This CDR3 region has 13 residues. CDR3 amino acids: CASRQTGEEGYTF. The CDR3 nucleotides are TGTGCCAGCAGGCAGACAGGGGAGGAAGGCTACACCTTC.

The rearrangement links TRBV5-4 to TRBJ2-1, with 10 bases aligning to TRBD1. Germline V gene lookup returns CDR1 SGHNT and CDR2 YYREEE (reference sequence). CDR3 length: 17 residues. V was clipped by 3 bases and J by 7 bases; unmatched bases: 13. The CDR3 sequence is CASSSKETRQGANEQFF. The CDR3 DNA follows: TGTGCCAGCAGCTCAAAAGAAACGCGACAGGGGGCGAATGAGCAGTTCTTC.

The V gene is TRBV4-1, the J gene TRBJ1-4; D is possibly TRBD1 (5 bases). The germline V and J ends were trimmed by 7 bases and 5 bases, with 17 bases remaining between them. Germline lookup yields CDR1 MGHRA and CDR2 YSYEKL. The CDR3 covers 15 residues. The CDR3 sequence is CASTTPRGGNEKLFF. The CDR3 region has the DNA TGCGCCAGCACCACTCCCCGGGGGGGAAATGAAAAACTGTTTTTT.

The V call is TRBV7-6, the J call TRBJ1-4; D gene unclear. This CDR3 has 14 residues. Germline V gives CDR1 SGHVS, CDR2 FNYEAQ. V gave up 2 bases and J gave up 5 bases, with 9 bases separating them. CDR3 DNA sequence: TGTGCCAGCAGCTTATTCTCGGGGAATGAAAAACTGTTTTTT. Its translation: CASSLFSGNEKLFF.

The V gene is TRBV7-2, the J gene TRBJ1-5, with D unclear. CDR3 length: 14 amino acids. CDR1 SGHTA and CDR2 FQGNSA come from the germline V gene. V lost 0 bases to trimming and J lost 0 bases, with 3 bases between them. CDR3 loop: CASSLAYSNQPQHF. The CDR3 DNA reads as TGTGCCAGCAGCTTAGCATATAGCAATCAGCCCCAGCATTTT.

This clone was observed a handful of times. The genes are TRBV5-1 and TRBJ2-7; TRBD2 matches at 9 bases. Germline assignment: CDR1 SGHRS and CDR2 YFSETQ. Losses at the gene ends were 0 bases for V and 5 bases for J; bases not matched to a gene: 6. The CDR3 loop spans 15 amino acids. The CDR3 region is CASSLEASGIDEQYF. CDR3 DNA sequence: TGCGCCAGCAGCTTGGAGGCTAGCGGGATTGACGAGCAGTACTTC. The whole variable domain, filled in from reference TRBV5-1 and TRBJ2-7, reads KAGVTQTPRYLIKTRGQQVTLSCSPISGHRSVSWYQQTPGQGLQFLFEYFSETQRNKGNFPGRFSGRQFSNSRSEMNVSTLELGDSALYLCASSLEASGIDEQYFGPGTRLTVT.